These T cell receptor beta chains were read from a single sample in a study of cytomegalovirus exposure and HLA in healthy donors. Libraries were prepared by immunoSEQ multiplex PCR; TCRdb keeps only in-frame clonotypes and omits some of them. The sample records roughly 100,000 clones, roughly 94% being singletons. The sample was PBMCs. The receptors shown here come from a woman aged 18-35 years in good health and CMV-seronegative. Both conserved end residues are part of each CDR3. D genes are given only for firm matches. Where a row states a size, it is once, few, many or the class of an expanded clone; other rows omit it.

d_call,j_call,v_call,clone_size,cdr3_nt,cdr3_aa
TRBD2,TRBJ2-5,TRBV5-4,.,TGTGCCAGCAGCGAGCGGGATCAAGAGACCCAGTACTTC,CASSERDQETQYF
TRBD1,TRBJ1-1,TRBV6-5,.,TGTGCCCTAGAAGTAGGTCCGGGACAGGGCCCAGCTTTCTTT,CALEVGPGQGPAFF
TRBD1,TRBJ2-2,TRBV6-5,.,TGTGCCAGCATACGACAGGGGGACACCGGGGAGCTGTTTTTT,CASIRQGDTGELFF
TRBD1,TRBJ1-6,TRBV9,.,TGTGCCAGCAGCGAAAGGACAGGGCCAAATTCACCCCTCCACTTT,CASSERTGPNSPLHF
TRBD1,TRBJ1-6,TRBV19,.,TGTGCCAGTAGTATTAAGACAGGGTTGACACCCCTCCACTTT,CASSIKTGLTPLHF
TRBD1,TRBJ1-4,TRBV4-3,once,TGCGCCAGCAGCCCTTCGACAGGGGTGGCTGAAAAACTGTTTTTT,CASSPSTGVAEKLFF
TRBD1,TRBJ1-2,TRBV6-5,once,TGTGCCAGCAGTTACCCCTCGACAGGGGGGGGTTATGGCTACACCTTC,CASSYPSTGGGYGYTF
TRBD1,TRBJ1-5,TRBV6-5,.,TGTGCCAGCAGCCCGAGACAGGGGTTGCCCCAGCATTTT,CASSPRQGLPQHF
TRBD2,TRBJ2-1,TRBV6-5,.,TGTGCCAGCAGTAGAACTAGCGGGGGCTTCATTGAGCAGTTCTTC,CASSRTSGGFIEQFF
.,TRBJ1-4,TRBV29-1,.,TGCAGCGTTGAAATAGCAGCCGCAACTAATGAAAAACTGTTTTTT,CSVEIAAATNEKLFF
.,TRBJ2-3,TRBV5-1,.,TGCGCCAGTAACCAACAGGGTAGCACAGATACGCAGTATTTT,CASNQQGSTDTQYF
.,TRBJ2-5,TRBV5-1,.,TGCGCCAGCAGCTTGAACCCCTTGGGCGGGACGACGGAGACCCAGTACTTC,CASSLNPLGGTTETQYF
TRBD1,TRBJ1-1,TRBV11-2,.,TGTGCCAGCAGCTTCAGGGGGCTATTGAACACTGAAGCTTTCTTT,CASSFRGLLNTEAFF
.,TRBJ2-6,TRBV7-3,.,TGTGCCAGCAGCTTTAATGGGGGCGGAACTGGGGCCAACGTCCTGACTTTC,CASSFNGGGTGANVLTF
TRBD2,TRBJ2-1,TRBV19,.,TGTGCCAGTAGTTTTGGGCTAGCGGGAGACAATGAGCAGTTCTTC,CASSFGLAGDNEQFF
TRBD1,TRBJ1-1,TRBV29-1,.,TGCAGCGTTGAGGGTACCGGGACAGGGGGCTATCCTTTCTTT,CSVEGTGTGGYPFF
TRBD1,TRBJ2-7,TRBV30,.,TGTGCCTGGAGTGAACAGGACAGGGATTACGGGCAGTACTTC,CAWSEQDRDYGQYF
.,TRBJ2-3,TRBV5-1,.,TGCGCCAGCAGCTCCTACTACAGCACAGATACGCAGTATTTT,CASSSYYSTDTQYF
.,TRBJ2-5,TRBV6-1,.,TGTGCCAGCAGTGATCGGGGATACCTTCAAGAGACCCAGTACTTC,CASSDRGYLQETQYF
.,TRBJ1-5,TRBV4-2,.,TGTGCCAGCAGCCAAGAACAGGGTTCTCAGCCCCAGCATTTT,CASSQEQGSQPQHF
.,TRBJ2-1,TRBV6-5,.,TGTGCCAGCAGTTACTCGGACGGGACCTACAATGAGCAGTTCTTC,CASSYSDGTYNEQFF
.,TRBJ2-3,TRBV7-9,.,TGTGCCAGCAGCTCCGTTCAGGGGATGGATACGCAGTATTTT,CASSSVQGMDTQYF
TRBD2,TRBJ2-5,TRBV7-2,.,TGTGCCAGCAGCTTATTTAAAGATCCTAGCGGGGGGGCCGAGGAGACCCAGTACTTC,CASSLFKDPSGGAEETQYF
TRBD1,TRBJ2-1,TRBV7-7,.,TGTGCTAGCAGCAAAATGGGACAGGGAGGTGAGCAGTTCTTC,CASSKMGQGGEQFF
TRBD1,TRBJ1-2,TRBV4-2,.,TGTGCCAGCAGCCAAGGAGACAGGGCTAACTATGGCTACACCTTC,CASSQGDRANYGYTF
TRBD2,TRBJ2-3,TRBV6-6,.,TGTGCCAGCAGTTCGCGGGGGACTAGGCGCACAGATACGCAGTATTTT,CASSSRGTRRTDTQYF
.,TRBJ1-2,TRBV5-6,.,TGTGCCAGCAGCTTGGCCGGGGGTCTGGGTGGCTACACCTTC,CASSLAGGLGGYTF
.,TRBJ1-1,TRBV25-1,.,TGTGCCAGCAGTGAGGTATGGGCAGGGCATCGAAGTACTGAAGCTTTCTTT,CASSEVWAGHRSTEAFF
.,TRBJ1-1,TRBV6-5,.,TGTGCCAGCAGTTACTCGAGCGGACTAACAGCTTTCTTT,CASSYSSGLTAFF
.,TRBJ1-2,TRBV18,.,TGTGCCAGCTCACCACCAGTATCCGGGGTTGAGGAACAATATGGCTACACCTTC,CASSPPVSGVEEQYGYTF
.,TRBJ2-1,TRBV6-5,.,TGTGCCAGCAGTTACGATTGGACAGACTCCTACAATGAGCAGTTCTTC,CASSYDWTDSYNEQFF
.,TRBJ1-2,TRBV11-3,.,TGTGCCAGCAGCTCGAACAGCTATGGCTACACCTTC,CASSSNSYGYTF
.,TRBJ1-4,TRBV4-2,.,TGTGCCAGCAGCCCGGGGGGGCGCGGGGCTAATGAAAAACTGTTTTTT,CASSPGGRGANEKLFF
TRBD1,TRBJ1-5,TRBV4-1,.,TGCGCCAGCAGCCGAGTAACAGGGGACAATCAGCCCCAGCATTTT,CASSRVTGDNQPQHF
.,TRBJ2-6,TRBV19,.,TGTGCCAGTAGTATAGGTGAGGTCTCTGGGGCCAACGTCCTGACTTTC,CASSIGEVSGANVLTF
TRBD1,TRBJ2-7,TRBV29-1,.,TGCAGCGTTGAGTCCCGACAGGGGGCCGAGCAGTACTTC,CSVESRQGAEQYF
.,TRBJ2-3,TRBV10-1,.,TGCGCCAGCAGTGAGGGGGGCCCCACAGATACGCAGTATTTT,CASSEGGPTDTQYF
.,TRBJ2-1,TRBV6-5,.,TGTGCCAGCAGCCCCGGGAGAACGTACAATGAGCAGTTCTTC,CASSPGRTYNEQFF
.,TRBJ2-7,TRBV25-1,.,TGTGCCAGCAGTGGCTTAGGGGCAGGGGACGAGCAGTACTTC,CASSGLGAGDEQYF
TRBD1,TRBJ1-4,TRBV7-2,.,TGTGCCAGCAGCTTACTACTGGACAGGGGTAATGAAAAACTGTTTTTT,CASSLLLDRGNEKLFF
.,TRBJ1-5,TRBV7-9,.,TGTGCCAGCAGCTTAGTGACCGGTTCGGGGGGCCCGAGCAATCAGCCCCAGCATTTT,CASSLVTGSGGPSNQPQHF
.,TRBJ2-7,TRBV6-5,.,TGTGCCAGCAGGGAGTCGTTCGAGCAGTACTTC,CASRESFEQYF